Below are 6 T cell receptor beta chains sequenced from a single sample in a study of CD8+CD57+ T cells in acquired aplastic anemia. TCR beta VDJ and CDR3 were profiled, and genomic DNA was the template. Each CDR3 protein is one row after TCRdb ran MiXCR on the reads. Of 180,000 or so distinct CDR3 sequences in the sample, 46% were seen once. The sample consisted of sorted CD4+, CD8+, or CD8+CD57+ T cells (not recorded which) from PBMCs. All receptors come from a human donor in good health.

The chain carries TRBV24-1 and TRBJ1-1; possible D gene TRBD1, 5 bases. This CDR3 has 15 residues. V lost 3 bases, J lost 3 bases, and 13 bases lay in between. The germline V gene encodes CDR1 KGHDR and CDR2 SFDVKD. CDR3 region: CATSDHRDGDTEAFF. CDR3 sequence (DNA): TGTGCCACCAGTGATCACCGGGACGGGGACACTGAAGCTTTCTTT.

This clonotype was observed at least ten times. The chain carries TRBV7-9 and TRBJ2-7, with a possible D match to TRBD2 (6 bases). Trimming removed 3 bases from V and 5 bases from J, with 23 bases in between. There are 17 residues in the CDR3. The germline gives CDR1 SEHNR, CDR2 FQNEAQ (reference sequence). The DNA of the CDR3 is TGTGCCAGCAGCTTGAAGGGATCCCGCGGGGAGACCGACGAGCAGTACTTC. Its translation is CASSLKGSRGETDEQYF.

The genes are TRBV12-3 or TRBV12-4 and TRBJ2-7; no firm D call. The CDR3 contains 15 residues. Trimming took off 5 bases at V and 2 bases at J, with 16 bases between the two ends. The CDR3 region has the DNA TGTGCCAGCAGTGAAATCAGCCGGGTCACCTACGAGCAGTACTTC. Its protein product is CASSEISRVTYEQYF.

The sample holds one count of this clonotype. A much bigger clone sits one base away, suggesting this may be a read error. J is TRBJ2-7 and V is TRBV11-2, with D uncertain. Germline assignment: CDR1 SGHAT and CDR2 FQNNGV. The CDR3 has 16 amino acids. This CDR3 reads CASSRITPRFPHEQCF. The DNA for the CDR3 is TGTGCCAGCAGCCGAATAACGCCCAGATTCCCCCACGAGCAGTGCTTC.

This clonotype was seen many times. CDR3 nucleotides: TGTGCCAGCAGTTACTCGATGAACACTGAAGCTTTCTTT. This gives the protein CASSYSMNTEAFF. V gene TRBV6-5 combines with J gene TRBJ1-1, with D uncertain. In germline, CDR1 is MNHEY, CDR2 SVGAGI. V gave up 0 bases and J gave up 0 bases, with 2 bases separating them. This CDR3 has 13 residues.

V is TRBV5-1 and J is TRBJ2-3, with TRBD2 matching 10 bases. The junction had 3 bases not matched to a gene; V was cut back by 5 bases and J by 0 bases. The CDR3 runs 15 residues. CDR1 is SGHRS and CDR2 is YFSETQ in the germline V gene. The CDR3 region has the DNA TGCGCCAGCAGGACTAGCGGGTACAGCACAGATACGCAGTATTTT. This codes for CASRTSGYSTDTQYF. The full variable domain, completed using reference TRBV5-1 and TRBJ2-3, is KAGVTQTPRYLIKTRGQQVTLSCSPISGHRSVSWYQQTPGQGLQFLFEYFSETQRNKGNFPGRFSGRQFSNSRSEMNVSTLELGDSALYLCASRTSGYSTDTQYFGPGTRLTVL.